The 30 T cell receptor beta chains given below trace back to one sample, sequenced in a study of CD8+ T cells in alopecia areata. cDNA prepared by RNA extraction and subsequent reverse transcription served as the template for sequencing. TCRdb's copy holds only in-frame clones and misses some; the assay was immunoSEQ multiplex PCR. The sample contains 150,000 to 200,000 clones, approximately 61% of which appear only once. The treatment here: oral pan-JAK inhibitor, 5-10 mg twice daily. Specimen: CD4+ T cells sorted from blood, collected at week 24, from a patient treated with tofacitinib. These receptors came from a human donor with alopecia areata.

The chain couples TRBV30 to TRBJ1-6; unclear D gene. Germline V gene data show CDR1 as GTSNPN and CDR2 as SVGIG (reference sequence). This CDR3 has 12 amino acids. Trimming shortened V by 2 bases and J by 7 bases, and 6 bases separated the two germline ends. The CDR3 loop reads CAWSSPNSPLHF. In DNA, the CDR3 is TGTGCCTGGAGTTCTCCGAATTCACCCCTCCACTTT.

The chain links TRBV30 to TRBJ2-7; perhaps TRBD1 as D (6 bases). The ends were cut back, 2 bases at V and 3 bases at J, with 8 bases in the middle. The CDR3 length is 12 residues. Germline loops: CDR1 GTSNPN, CDR2 SVGIG (reference sequence). CDR3 region: CAWSLGGYEQYF. CDR3 coding DNA: TGTGCCTGGAGTTTAGGGGGCTACGAGCAGTACTTC.

This chain joins TRBV15 and TRBJ2-1; either TRBD1 or TRBD2 may fit D (6 bases each). CDR3 length: 15 amino acids. CDR1 and CDR2 (germline): LNHNV, YYDKDF (reference sequence). The ends were cut back, 0 bases at V and 4 bases at J, with 10 bases in the middle. Written as DNA, the CDR3 is TGTGCCACCAGCAGAGATCAGGGGAGGTACAATGAGCAGTTCTTC. It translates to CATSRDQGRYNEQFF.

V gene TRBV11-2 combines with J gene TRBJ2-1; D is undetermined. The V end lost 8 bases, the J end lost 0 bases, and 20 bases lay between the germline ends. The CDR3 covers 17 residues. Germline V gene sequence: CDR1 SGHAT, CDR2 FQNNGV. The CDR3, as DNA: TGTGCCAGCCGGCGGCTATCCTCCTCGAGCTCCTACAATGAGCAGTTCTTC. Translating gives CASRRLSSSSSYNEQFF.

The V and J genes are TRBV10-2 and TRBJ1-6; 10 bases align to TRBD1. Looked up from germline, CDR1 is WSHSY and CDR2 is SAAADI. The junction had 6 bases not matched to a gene; V was cut back by 6 bases and J by 10 bases. The CDR3 length is 14 residues. The chain's CDR3 is CASRDRGLGSPLHF. Written as DNA, the CDR3 is TGCGCCAGCAGAGACAGGGGGCTCGGGTCACCCCTCCACTTT.

As DNA, the CDR3 is TGTGCCAGCAGTATCGGGACTAGCGGACCAAATTACGAGCAGTACTTC. Its protein is CASSIGTSGPNYEQYF. J is TRBJ2-7 and V is TRBV5-4; the match to TRBD2 covers 11 bases. The CDR3 covers 16 residues. Germline CDR1 SGHNT, CDR2 YYREEE (reference sequence). With 5 bases clipped from V and 4 bases from J, the junction kept 11 bases outside the gene matches.

This chain uses TRBV30 with TRBJ1-4; TRBD1 is a possible D gene (5 bases). V lost 2 bases and J lost 8, with 15 bases in between. This CDR3 contains 14 residues. Per germline, CDR1 GTSNPN and CDR2 SVGIG (reference sequence). As DNA, the CDR3 is TGTGCCTGGAGTTCGACGGACCGGGGCGAAAAACTGTTTTTT. It is translated as CAWSSTDRGEKLFF.

The rearrangement uses TRBV29-1 and TRBJ2-3; D is ambiguous. CDR1 is SQVTM and CDR2 is ANQGSEA in the germline V gene. CDR3 size: 12 residues. V was cut by 0 bases and J by 5 bases, with 6 bases left in between. CDR3 sequence: CSVEESGDTQYF. The CDR3 region has the DNA TGCAGCGTTGAAGAATCGGGAGATACGCAGTATTTT.

V gene TRBV5-6 combines with J gene TRBJ2-7; no definite D call. The V end lost 0 bases, the J end lost 4 bases, and 11 bases lay between the germline ends. Germline V gene sequence: CDR1 SGHDT, CDR2 YYEEEE. The CDR3 extends over 14 amino acids. For the CDR3, the DNA is TGTGCCAGCAGCTTGGTGGCAAATCAGTACGAGCAGTACTTC. It encodes CASSLVANQYEQYF. The entire variable domain, with the rest obtained from reference TRBV5-6 and TRBJ2-7, is as follows: DAGVTQSPTHLIKTRGQQVTLRCSPKSGHDTVSWYQQALGQGPQFIFQYYEEEERQRGNFPDRFSGHQFPNYSSELNVNALLLGDSALYLCASSLVANQYEQYFGPGTRLTVT.

This rearrangement joins TRBV25-1 to TRBJ2-7; D tentatively reads TRBD1 or TRBD2 (5 bases each). Per the germline V gene, CDR1 is MGHDK and CDR2 is SYGVNS. CDR3 size: 14 residues. Trimming removed 2 bases at V and 7 bases at J, with 15 bases between. The CDR3 loop reads CASSELVGGSEQYF. DNA for the CDR3: TGTGCCAGCAGTGAACTGGTTGGGGGTTCGGAGCAGTACTTC.

This clone was picked up a small number of times. J is TRBJ2-7 and V is TRBV29-1; 13 nucleotides match TRBD2. Germline V gene sequence: CDR1 SQVTM, CDR2 ANQGSEA. The CDR3 is made up of 14 amino acids. The trim removed 4 bases at V and 7 bases at J, leaving 7 bases unmatched. This CDR3 reads CSVGGLAGLREQYF. The CDR3 DNA reads TGCAGCGTTGGGGGACTAGCGGGGTTGAGGGAGCAGTACTTC.

In this sample, this clone turned up once. The J gene is TRBJ1-4, the V gene TRBV29-1, with 9 bases that match TRBD1. Germline lookup yields CDR1 SQVTM and CDR2 ANQGSEA. The CDR3 sequence is 16 residues long. V was clipped by 5 bases and J by 3 bases; unmatched bases: 10. CDR3 in DNA: TGCAGCGTTCGTCCGGGACAGGGAGCAGCTAATGAAAAACTGTTTTTT. Its translation is CSVRPGQGAANEKLFF.

This clone occurred many times. This chain joins TRBV5-5 and TRBJ2-7; TRBD1 matches at 9 bases. This CDR3 spans 16 amino acids. V shed 3 bases, J shed 0 bases, and the junction held 7 bases outside the gene matches. The germline V gene encodes CDR1 SGHKS and CDR2 YYEKEE (reference sequence). The CDR3 is CASSSVDRGRSYEQYF. The CDR3 DNA sequence: TGTGCCAGCAGCTCCGTGGACAGGGGTCGCTCCTACGAGCAGTACTTC.

The chain couples TRBV6-1 to TRBJ1-2, with D possibly TRBD1 on 6 matching bases. The CDR3 totals 12 residues. Trimming cost V 4 bases and J 6 bases, with 9 bases left between them. CDR1 is MNHNS and CDR2 is SASEGT in the germline V gene. This CDR3 reads CASSVHRDGYTF. CDR3 nucleotides: TGTGCCAGCAGTGTCCACAGGGATGGCTACACCTTC.

The J gene is TRBJ2-1, the V gene TRBV7-2; D may match TRBD1 or TRBD2 (5 bases each). V was clipped by 1 base and J by 7 bases, with 17 bases between them. The CDR3 length is 16 residues. Per germline, CDR1 SGHTA and CDR2 FQGNSA. CDR3 sequence: CASSLVGLGEWNEQFF. CDR3 bases: TGTGCCAGCAGCTTAGTTGGTCTGGGGGAATGGAATGAGCAGTTCTTC.

The V and J genes are TRBV27 and TRBJ2-5; 9 bases agree with TRBD2. J lost 7 bases, V lost 8 bases, and 8 bases had no gene match. Germline CDR1 is MNHEY and CDR2 is SMNVEV (reference sequence). CDR3 length equals 13 residues. This CDR3 reads CASGSGGGGTQYF. The CDR3 bases are TGTGCCAGCGGTAGCGGGGGCGGTGGGACCCAGTACTTC.

J is TRBJ2-3 and V is TRBV4-3, with TRBD2 matching 12 bases. CDR1 LGHNA and CDR2 YSLEER come from the germline V gene. The CDR3 totals 15 residues. J gave up 3 bases and V 3 bases, and 1 base lay outside the gene matches. The CDR3 loop reads CASSQTSGGTDTQYF. The DNA for the CDR3 is TGCGCCAGCAGCCAGACTAGCGGGGGAACAGATACGCAGTATTTT.

There are a few counts of this clone. The rearrangement links TRBV4-3 to TRBJ2-1; TRBD2 is a possible D gene (6 bases). Between the trimmed V and J ends, which lost 4 bases and 6 bases, there was a span of 22 bases. This CDR3 comprises 17 residues. Germline assignment: CDR1 LGHNA and CDR2 YSLEER. The CDR3 loop is CASSPTLGGSNPNEQFF. The CDR3 bases are TGCGCCAGCAGCCCCACCCTAGGAGGGAGTAACCCCAATGAGCAGTTCTTC.

V and J are TRBV7-3 and TRBJ1-1; the D is unclear. Germline assignment: CDR1 SGHTA and CDR2 FQGTGA. V lost 3 bases, J lost 4 bases, and 9 bases lay in between. CDR3 length equals 13 residues. The CDR3 sequence: CASSFSSGTEAFF. Written as DNA, the CDR3 is TGTGCCAGCAGCTTCTCATCTGGCACTGAAGCTTTCTTT.

In its sample, this clone was seen a few times. One end of the junction fails to match germline, which may point to a read error. This sequence joins TRBV10-3 and TRBJ2-1; no clear D. CDR1 and CDR2 from the germline V gene are ENHRY and SYGVKD. The CDR3 length is 11 residues. The chain's CDR3 is CAIGEYNEQFF. CDR3 bases: TGTGCCATCGGTGAATACAATGAGCAGTTCTTC.

The J gene is TRBJ1-6, the V gene TRBV5-1; D remains unclear. Trimming stripped 0 bases from V and 10 bases from J, with 5 bases between. From germline, CDR1 is SGHRS and CDR2 YFSETQ. The CDR3 contains 12 residues. CDR3 residues: CASSLEASPLHF. The CDR3 bases are TGCGCCAGCAGCTTGGAGGCATCACCCCTCCACTTT.

This clone was observed once. V usage is TRBV7-3 and J usage is TRBJ1-1; tentative D call: TRBD1 (5 bases). The CDR3 consists of 13 residues. V was trimmed by 3 bases and J by 1 base, leaving 6 bases between them. CDR1 is SGHTA and CDR2 is FQGTGA in the germline V gene. The chain's CDR3 is CASSFQGNTEAFF. Written as DNA, the CDR3 is TGTGCCAGCAGCTTTCAGGGGAACACTGAAGCTTTCTTT.

As concerns this clone: This sample also contains other DNA sequences that code for the same CDR3. The chain joins TRBV9 to TRBJ1-2; D not certain. This CDR3 region has 14 residues. Germline assignment: CDR1 SGDLS and CDR2 YYNGEE. The V end was cut by 0 bases, the J end by 2 bases, with 8 bases between. CDR3 coding DNA: TGTGCCAGCAGCGTAGGGCGGGGAAACTATGGCTACACCTTC. Amino acid sequence: CASSVGRGNYGYTF.

This clone was observed a few times. The chain joins TRBV6-1 to TRBJ2-3; D gene unclear. V was pared by 5 bases and J by 2 bases, with 5 bases between. This CDR3 region has 12 residues. The germline V gene encodes CDR1 MNHNS and CDR2 SASEGT. CDR3: CASSSHTDTQYF. The CDR3 bases are TGTGCCAGCAGTTCCCACACAGATACGCAGTATTTT.

The chain combines TRBV7-9 with TRBJ2-7, with a weak D call TRBD2 (5 bases). The CDR3 has 14 amino acids. The germline gives CDR1 SEHNR, CDR2 FQNEAQ (reference sequence). V was cut by 1 base and J by 0 bases, with 7 bases left in between. DNA for the CDR3: TGTGCCAGCAGCTTAGTGGGGAGCTCCTACGAGCAGTACTTC. Protein product: CASSLVGSSYEQYF. Based on the CDR3 plus reference TRBV7-9 and TRBJ2-7, the full variable domain is DTGVSQNPRHKITKRGQNVTFRCDPISEHNRLYWYRQTLGQGPEFLTYFQNEAQLEKSRLLSDRFSAERPKGSFSTLEIQRTEQGDSAMYLCASSLVGSSYEQYFGPGTRLTVT.

The table lists this clone with many counts. The J gene is TRBJ1-3, the V gene TRBV5-6, with 7 bases matching TRBD1. This CDR3 contains 17 residues. Looked up from germline, CDR1 is SGHDT and CDR2 is YYEEEE. The J segment lost 0 bases and the V segment lost 2 bases, leaving 8 bases of the junction unmatched. For the CDR3, the DNA is TGTGCCAGCAGCTTCGCTCCGGGACAGATCTCTGGAAACACCATATATTTT. Translating gives CASSFAPGQISGNTIYF.

The CDR3 nucleotides read TGTGCCACCAGCAAGCAGGGTCTCAGCTCTGGGGCCAACGTCCTGACTTTC. Translation gives CATSKQGLSSGANVLTF. The chain is built from TRBV15 and TRBJ2-6; D is perhaps TRBD1 (5 bases). This CDR3 contains 17 residues. The germline V gene has CDR1 LNHNV and CDR2 YYDKDF (reference sequence). With 4 bases removed from V and 0 bases from J, the gap between germline ends came to 13 bases.

This clone turned up a few times. The chain is built from TRBV11-3 and TRBJ2-7; D remains ambiguous. Germline V CDR1 and CDR2: SGHNT, YENEEA. The CDR3 covers 11 residues. The V end lost 4 bases, the J end lost 4 bases, and 5 bases lay between the germline ends. The CDR3 sequence: CASSSTYEQYF. CDR3 DNA: TGTGCCAGCAGCTCTACATACGAGCAGTACTTC.

This clone was detected a few times. The CDR3: CSVPGPGSEAFF. The CDR3 DNA sequence: TGCAGCGTACCGGGACCGGGTTCTGAAGCTTTCTTT. The rearrangement uses TRBV29-1 and TRBJ1-1; TRBD1 might be the D (5 bases). This CDR3 is built from 12 residues. The germline V gene has CDR1 SQVTM and CDR2 ANQGSEA. Trimming cost V 6 bases and J 6 bases, with 14 bases left between them. Full variable domain (remainder filled in from reference TRBV29-1 and TRBJ1-1): SAVISQKPSRDICQRGTSLTIQCQVDSQVTMMFWYRQQPGQSLTLIATANQGSEATYESGFVIDKFPISRPNLTFSTLTVSNMSPEDSSIYLCSVPGPGSEAFFGQGTRLTVV.

The chain has TRBV29-1 and TRBJ2-2, with 9 bases aligning to TRBD1. The CDR3 spans 14 residues. Germline V gives CDR1 SQVTM, CDR2 ANQGSEA. The V and J ends lost 3 bases and 3 bases, in that order; junction bases with no gene match: 2. The CDR3 DNA follows: TGCAGCGTTGAGGGACAGGGTTACACCGGGGAGCTGTTTTTT. It specifies CSVEGQGYTGELFF.